This T cell receptor beta chain emerged from a study of early T cells in non-severe SARS-CoV-2 infection. General study findings and limits: VDJdb-based annotation leaned toward anti-spike CD8 responses and missed private and CD4 specificities.

Trimming at V came to 6 bases and at J to 6 bases, leaving 8 bases not matched to a gene. The CDR3 loop spans 12 amino acids. Germline lookup yields CDR1 SQVTM and CDR2 ANQGSEA. This clonotype was found many times. Its antigen is unidentified. From the 5' RACE reads, TCRdb called clonotypes with MiXCR, one entry per CDR3 protein. The sample records roughly 30,000 distinct CDR3 sequences, approximately 5.2% being singletons. The sample taken for sequencing was whole blood. The chain couples TRBV29-1 to TRBJ2-7; TRBD2 aligns across 7 bases. This receptor was obtained from an adult who was a healthcare worker with PCR-confirmed SARS-CoV-2 infection or an uninfected control (not recorded which). The CDR3 coding sequence is TGCAGCGTCTGGTCGGGGGAGGGCGAGCAGTACTTC. Residues: CSVWSGEGEQYF.